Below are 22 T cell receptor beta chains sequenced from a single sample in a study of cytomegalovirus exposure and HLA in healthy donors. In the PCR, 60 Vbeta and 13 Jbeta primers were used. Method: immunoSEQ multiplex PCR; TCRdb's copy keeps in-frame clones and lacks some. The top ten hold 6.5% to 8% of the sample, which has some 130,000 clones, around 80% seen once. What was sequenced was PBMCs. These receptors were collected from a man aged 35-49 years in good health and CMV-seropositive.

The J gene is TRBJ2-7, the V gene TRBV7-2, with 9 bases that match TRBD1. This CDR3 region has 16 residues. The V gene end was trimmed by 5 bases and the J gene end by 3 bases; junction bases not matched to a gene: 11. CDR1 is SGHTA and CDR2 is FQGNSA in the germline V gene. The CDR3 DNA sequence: TGTGCCAGCAGCCCCCGCCCACCGGGACAGGGCTACGAGCAGTACTTC. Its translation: CASSPRPPGQGYEQYF.

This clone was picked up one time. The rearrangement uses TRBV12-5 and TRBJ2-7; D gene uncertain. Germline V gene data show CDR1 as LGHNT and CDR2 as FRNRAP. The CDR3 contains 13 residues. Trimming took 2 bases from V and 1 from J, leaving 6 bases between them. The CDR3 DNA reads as TGTGCTAGTGGTTTGACTAATTCCTACGAGCAGTACTTC. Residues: CASGLTNSYEQYF.

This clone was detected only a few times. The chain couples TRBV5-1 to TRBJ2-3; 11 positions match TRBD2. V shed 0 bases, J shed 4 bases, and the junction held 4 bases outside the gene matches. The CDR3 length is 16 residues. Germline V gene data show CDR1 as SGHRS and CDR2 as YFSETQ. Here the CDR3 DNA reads TGCGCCAGCAGCTTGGCCCGGGGACTAGCGGCAGATACGCAGTATTTT. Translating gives CASSLARGLAADTQYF. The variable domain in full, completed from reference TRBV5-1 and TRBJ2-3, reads KAGVTQTPRYLIKTRGQQVTLSCSPISGHRSVSWYQQTPGQGLQFLFEYFSETQRNKGNFPGRFSGRQFSNSRSEMNVSTLELGDSALYLCASSLARGLAADTQYFGPGTRLTVL.

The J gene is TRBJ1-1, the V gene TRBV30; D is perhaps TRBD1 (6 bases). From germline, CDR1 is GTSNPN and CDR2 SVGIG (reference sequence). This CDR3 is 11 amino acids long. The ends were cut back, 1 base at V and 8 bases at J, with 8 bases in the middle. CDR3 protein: CAWSGDREAFF. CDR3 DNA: TGTGCCTGGAGTGGAGACAGGGAAGCTTTCTTT.

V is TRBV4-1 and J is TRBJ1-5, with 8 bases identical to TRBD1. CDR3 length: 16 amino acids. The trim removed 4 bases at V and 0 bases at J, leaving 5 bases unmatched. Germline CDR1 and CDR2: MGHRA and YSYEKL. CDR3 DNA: TGCGCCAGCAGCCCTTTACAGGGGGTTAGCAATCAGCCCCAGCATTTT. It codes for CASSPLQGVSNQPQHF.

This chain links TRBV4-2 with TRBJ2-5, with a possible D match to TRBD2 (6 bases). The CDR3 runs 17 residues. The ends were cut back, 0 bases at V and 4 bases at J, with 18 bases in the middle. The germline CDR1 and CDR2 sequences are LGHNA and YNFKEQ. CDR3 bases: TGTGCCAGCAGCCAAGATCAGTCTCGGGGGATACCAGAGACCCAGTACTTC. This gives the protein CASSQDQSRGIPETQYF.

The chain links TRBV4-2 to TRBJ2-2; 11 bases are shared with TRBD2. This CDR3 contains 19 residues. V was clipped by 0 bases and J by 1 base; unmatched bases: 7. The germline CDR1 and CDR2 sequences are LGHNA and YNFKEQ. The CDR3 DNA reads TGTGCCAGCAGCCAAGAACCGGGACTAGCGGTTGGGAACACCGGGGAGCTGTTTTTT. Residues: CASSQEPGLAVGNTGELFF.

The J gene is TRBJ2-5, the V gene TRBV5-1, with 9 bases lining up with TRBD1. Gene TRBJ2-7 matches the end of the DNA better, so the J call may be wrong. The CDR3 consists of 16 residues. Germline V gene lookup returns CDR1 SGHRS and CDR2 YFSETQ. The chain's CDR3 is CASSMTGGVGTYEQYF. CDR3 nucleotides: TGCGCCAGCAGCATGACAGGGGGGGTGGGTACCTACGAGCAGTACTTC.

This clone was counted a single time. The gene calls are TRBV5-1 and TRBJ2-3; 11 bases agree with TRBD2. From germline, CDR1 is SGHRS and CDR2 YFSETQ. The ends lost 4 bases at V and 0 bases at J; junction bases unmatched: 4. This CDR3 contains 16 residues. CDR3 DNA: TGCGCCAGCAGCCCGGGACTAGCGGTTAGCACAGATACGCAGTATTTT. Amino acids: CASSPGLAVSTDTQYF.

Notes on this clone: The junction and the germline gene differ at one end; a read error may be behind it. CDR3 in amino acids: CSSSSDRVSSYNSPLHF. CDR3 bases: TGTTCCAGCAGCTCGGACAGGGTGAGCTCCTATAATTCACCCCTCCACTTT. The genes are TRBV7-9 and TRBJ1-6; 8 positions match TRBD1. The CDR3 spans 17 residues. The germline CDR1 and CDR2 sequences are SEHNR and FQNEAQ (reference sequence).

The CDR3 loop is CSVAQGGEAFF. The CDR3 bases are TGCAGCGTCGCCCAGGGGGGTGAAGCTTTCTTT. The chain combines TRBV29-1 with TRBJ1-1, with 7 bases fitting TRBD1. CDR3 length: 11 amino acids. CDR1 is SQVTM, CDR2 ANQGSEA, per germline. J gave up 7 bases and V 6 bases, and 5 bases lay outside the gene matches.

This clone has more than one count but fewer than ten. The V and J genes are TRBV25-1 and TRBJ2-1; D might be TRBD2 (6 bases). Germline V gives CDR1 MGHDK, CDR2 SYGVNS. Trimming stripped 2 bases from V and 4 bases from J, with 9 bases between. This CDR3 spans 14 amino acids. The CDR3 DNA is TGTGCCAGCAGTGAAAGGGAGGTATACAATGAGCAGTTCTTC. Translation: CASSEREVYNEQFF.

The CDR3 nucleotides are TGTGCCAGCCGGGAGGGATACAATGAGCAGTTCTTC. Its translation: CASREGYNEQFF. This chain links TRBV28 with TRBJ2-1, with 8 bases fitting TRBD2. CDR1 MDHEN and CDR2 SYDVKM come from the germline V gene. The CDR3 consists of 12 residues. After removal of 8 bases from V and 4 bases from J, the junction contained 1 base not matched to a gene.

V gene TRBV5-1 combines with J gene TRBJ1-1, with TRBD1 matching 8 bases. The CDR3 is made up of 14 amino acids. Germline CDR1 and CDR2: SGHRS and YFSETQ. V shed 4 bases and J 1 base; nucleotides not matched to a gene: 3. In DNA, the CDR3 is TGCGCCAGCAGCAGAGACAGGGGGAACACTGAAGCTTTCTTT. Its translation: CASSRDRGNTEAFF.

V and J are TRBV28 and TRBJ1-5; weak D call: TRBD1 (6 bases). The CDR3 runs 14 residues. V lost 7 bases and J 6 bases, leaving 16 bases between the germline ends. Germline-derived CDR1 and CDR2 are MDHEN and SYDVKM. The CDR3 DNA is TGTGCCAGCATCGCACAGGGAGAGGGTCAGCCCCAGCATTTT. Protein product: CASIAQGEGQPQHF.

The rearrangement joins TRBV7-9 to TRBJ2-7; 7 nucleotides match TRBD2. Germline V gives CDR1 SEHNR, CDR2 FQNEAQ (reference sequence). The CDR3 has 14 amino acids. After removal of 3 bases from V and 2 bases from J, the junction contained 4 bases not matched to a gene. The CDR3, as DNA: TGTGCCAGCAGCTTGGGGGGGAGAGCCTACGAGCAGTACTTC. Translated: CASSLGGRAYEQYF.

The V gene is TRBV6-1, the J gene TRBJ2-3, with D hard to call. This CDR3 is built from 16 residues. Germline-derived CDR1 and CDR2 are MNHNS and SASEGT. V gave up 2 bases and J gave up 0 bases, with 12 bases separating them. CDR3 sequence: CASSEWPGHSTDTQYF. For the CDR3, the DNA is TGTGCCAGCAGTGAATGGCCAGGCCATAGCACAGATACGCAGTATTTT.

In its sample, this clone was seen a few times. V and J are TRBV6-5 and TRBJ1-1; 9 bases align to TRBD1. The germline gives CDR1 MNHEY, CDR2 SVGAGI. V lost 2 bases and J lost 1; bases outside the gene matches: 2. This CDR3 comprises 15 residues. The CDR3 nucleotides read TGTGCCAGCAGTTACGAGACAGGGGGGAACACTGAAGCTTTCTTT. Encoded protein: CASSYETGGNTEAFF.

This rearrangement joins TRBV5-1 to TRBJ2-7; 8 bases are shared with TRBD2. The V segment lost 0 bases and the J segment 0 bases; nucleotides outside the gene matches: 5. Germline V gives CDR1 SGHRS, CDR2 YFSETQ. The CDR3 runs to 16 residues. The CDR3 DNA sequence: TGCGCCAGCAGCTTGGGGGTAAGCGGGAGCTCCTACGAGCAGTACTTC. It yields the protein CASSLGVSGSSYEQYF.

The CDR3, as DNA: TGTGCCAGCTCACCGGTTGGGAGGGACGAGCAGTACTTC. Encoded protein: CASSPVGRDEQYF. This chain connects TRBV18 to TRBJ2-7; 7 bases agree with TRBD2. Germline-derived CDR1 and CDR2 are KGHSH and LQKENI. V lost 3 bases to trimming and J lost 5 bases; unmatched junction nucleotides: 4. There are 13 residues in the CDR3.

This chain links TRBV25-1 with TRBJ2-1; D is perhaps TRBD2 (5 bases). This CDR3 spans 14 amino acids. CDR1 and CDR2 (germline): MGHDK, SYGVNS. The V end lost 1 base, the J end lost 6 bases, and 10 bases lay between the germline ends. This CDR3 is CASSELLVSNEQFF. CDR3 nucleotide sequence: TGTGCCAGCAGTGAATTACTAGTTTCCAATGAGCAGTTCTTC.

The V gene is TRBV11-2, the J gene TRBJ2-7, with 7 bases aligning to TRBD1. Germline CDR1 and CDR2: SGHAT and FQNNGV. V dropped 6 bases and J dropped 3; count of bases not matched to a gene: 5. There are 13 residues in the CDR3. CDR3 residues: CASRSRGFYEQYF. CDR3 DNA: TGTGCCAGCAGGTCCAGGGGGTTCTACGAGCAGTACTTC.